The rows below give T cell receptor beta chains drawn from one sample of a study of blood T cells in healthy people across ages. TCRdb used MiXCR to reprocess the 5' RACE reads, holding one entry per CDR3 protein. The sample consists of some 900,000 distinct CDR3 sequences, roughly 50% of them appearing once. Material: blood. The receptors were gathered from a man in his thirties or forties in good health. CDR3s include the opening cysteine and the closing phenylalanine or tryptophan. Each record gives: D gene, clone size, J gene, V gene, CDR3 DNA, CDR3 protein. A D gene is named only where the DNA matches it firmly. Clone size is stated in some rows and not others, as once, few, many or a class when expanded.

NA,NA,TRBJ2-4,TRBV10-3,TGTGCCATCAGTGAGGGCCCCCTACTAGCCAAAAACATTCAGTACTTC,CAISEGPLLAKNIQYF
NA,NA,TRBJ1-6,TRBV11-2,TGTGCCAGCAGCGTAGATACGGATTCACCCCTCCACTTT,CASSVDTDSPLHF
NA,NA,TRBJ1-2,TRBV25-1,TGTGCCAGCAGTGCCGAGATATTCTATGGCTACACCTTC,CASSAEIFYGYTF
NA,NA,TRBJ2-7,TRBV6-2/TRBV6-3,TGTGCCAGCGGTTACGGTCCAGAGCAGTACTTC,CASGYGPEQYF
TRBD1,few,TRBJ1-5,TRBV6-1,TGTGCCTCTTGGGGACAGGGAAGGCGAAGACCAATTCAGCCCCAGCATTTT,CASWGQGRRRPIQPQHF
TRBD2,few,TRBJ2-1,TRBV20-1,TGCAGTGCTGCCCCCTGGCGGGGGGGTAGCTACAATGAGCAGTTCTTC,CSAAPWRGGSYNEQFF
NA,NA,TRBJ2-3,TRBV20-1,TGCAGTGCGGGGGGGCGGACGGCAGATACGCAGTATTTT,CSAGGRTADTQYF
TRBD2,NA,TRBJ2-5,TRBV20-1,TGCAGTGCTGGACTAGCGGGGGGGCCTGAGCAGTACTTC,CSAGLAGGPEQYF
NA,NA,TRBJ2-5,TRBV3-1,TGTGCCAGCAGCCCGGGGCAGCGCCAAGAGACCCAGTACTTC,CASSPGQRQETQYF
TRBD1,NA,TRBJ2-1,TRBV4-3,TGCGCCAGCAGCGCCATCCGGGACAGATACAATGAGCAGTTCTTC,CASSAIRDRYNEQFF
TRBD2,few,TRBJ2-5,TRBV12-3/TRBV12-4,TGTGCCAGCAGTTCGGGACTAGCAGTAGAAGAGACCCAGTACTTC,CASSSGLAVEETQYF
NA,once,TRBJ1-1,TRBV4-1,TGCGCCAGCATAGGCCAGCAGGGGTATGAAGCTTTCTTT,CASIGQQGYEAFF
NA,few,TRBJ2-1,TRBV4-1,TGCGCCAGCACCATCCCGGGGTCCTACAATGAGCAGTTCTTC,CASTIPGSYNEQFF
NA,NA,TRBJ2-1,TRBV7-2,TGTGCCAGCAGCTTAGATATTGCGGCAGGGCATAACAATGAGCAGTTCTTC,CASSLDIAAGHNNEQFF
TRBD1,NA,TRBJ2-7,TRBV6-1,TGTGCCAGCAGTTCGCCGGGACAGGGGGCCGGCGAGCAGTACTTC,CASSSPGQGAGEQYF
NA,few,TRBJ1-5,TRBV6-2/TRBV6-3,TGTGCCAGCAGCCAACAGGACCTCGGTCAGCCCCAGCATTTT,CASSQQDLGQPQHF
NA,NA,TRBJ2-7,TRBV7-2,TGTGCCAGCAGCTTAAACGGGCCGGCCTACGAGCAGTACTTC,CASSLNGPAYEQYF
NA,NA,TRBJ2-3,TRBV7-9,TGTGCCAGCAGGCGGGACAGCTCTAACACAGATACGCAGTATTTT,CASRRDSSNTDTQYF
TRBD1,NA,TRBJ1-2,TRBV6-5,TGTGCCAGCAGTCAAGCAGGGGGCTGGGGCTACACCTTC,CASSQAGGWGYTF
TRBD2,NA,TRBJ2-1,TRBV5-1,TGCGCCAGCAGCCCACGGACTAGCGGGGCTTTCGATGAGCAGTTCTTC,CASSPRTSGAFDEQFF
NA,NA,TRBJ1-2,TRBV14,TGTGCCAGCAGCCAAGATCTGACGACGGGCTACACCTTC,CASSQDLTTGYTF
TRBD1,NA,TRBJ2-7,TRBV5-1,TGCGCCAGCAGCGAGCGGACAGGGGGCTCTAACGAGCAGTACTTC,CASSERTGGSNEQYF
TRBD1,NA,TRBJ1-6,TRBV6-5,TGTGCCAGCTCCATTGGGACAGGGAGTTCACCCCTCCACTTT,CASSIGTGSSPLHF
TRBD1,NA,TRBJ2-7,TRBV7-9,TGTGCCAGCAGCACCCGGGACAGGGTATTCGAGCAGTACTTC,CASSTRDRVFEQYF
TRBD1,NA,TRBJ2-5,TRBV27,TGTGCCAGCAGTCGTGGTGCCGGGACAGGGCCCAAAGAGACCCAGTACTTC,CASSRGAGTGPKETQYF
TRBD1,NA,TRBJ2-3,TRBV7-2,TGTGCCAGCAGCTTAAGGCACCTGAGGGGGCCAGGAGATACGCAGTATTTT,CASSLRHLRGPGDTQYF
NA,NA,TRBJ1-2,TRBV11-2,TGTGCCAGCAGCTTAGATCAACATGGCTACACCTTC,CASSLDQHGYTF
NA,NA,TRBJ2-5,TRBV5-1,TGCGCCAGCAGCTTGGGCCTAATTCAAGAGACCCAGTACTTC,CASSLGLIQETQYF
NA,NA,TRBJ2-7,TRBV5-1,TGCGCCAGCAGCCCAACGAAATTGACAGAGCAGTACTTC,CASSPTKLTEQYF
NA,NA,TRBJ1-2,TRBV3-1,TGTGCCAGCAGCCAAGTAGGGGTTGGAGGCTATGGCTACACCTTC,CASSQVGVGGYGYTF
NA,few,TRBJ1-2,TRBV29-1,TGCAGCGTTCCAGGGATGGATGGCTACACCTTC,CSVPGMDGYTF
TRBD1,NA,TRBJ1-1,TRBV10-3,TGTGCCATCAGGACAGGGGCGAACACTGAAGCTTTCTTT,CAIRTGANTEAFF